This TCR beta chain was profiled in a study of blood T cell repertoires in COVID-19. Across the whole study: The origin of the acute and convalescent COVID-19 samples was the United States, Italy and Spain. In each case, the material was cDNA or gDNA derived from T cells, B-cell-depleted T cells, or PBMCs.

In the study's own analysis: Estimates of nucleated cell counts were drawn from the amplification of reference gene primers. Repertoires were generated with immunoSEQ multiplex PCR, while TCRdb's copy carries only in-frame clones and drops some. D and trimming were read from the DNA, whereas the V and J calls and clone size are those reported in that table. The sample yields roughly 260,000 clones, around nine tenths seen once. Sample: peripheral blood. This clonotype was obtained from a man aged 40-49 years who had recovered from COVID-19.

The CDR3 loop reads CATKTGAVTEAFF. The CDR3 nucleotides read TGTGCAACCAAAACAGGGGCGGTCACTGAAGCTTTCTTT. V is TRBV19 and J is TRBJ1-1; 7 nucleotides align to TRBD1. There are 13 residues in the CDR3. The germline V gene encodes CDR1 LNHDA and CDR2 SQIVND (reference sequence).